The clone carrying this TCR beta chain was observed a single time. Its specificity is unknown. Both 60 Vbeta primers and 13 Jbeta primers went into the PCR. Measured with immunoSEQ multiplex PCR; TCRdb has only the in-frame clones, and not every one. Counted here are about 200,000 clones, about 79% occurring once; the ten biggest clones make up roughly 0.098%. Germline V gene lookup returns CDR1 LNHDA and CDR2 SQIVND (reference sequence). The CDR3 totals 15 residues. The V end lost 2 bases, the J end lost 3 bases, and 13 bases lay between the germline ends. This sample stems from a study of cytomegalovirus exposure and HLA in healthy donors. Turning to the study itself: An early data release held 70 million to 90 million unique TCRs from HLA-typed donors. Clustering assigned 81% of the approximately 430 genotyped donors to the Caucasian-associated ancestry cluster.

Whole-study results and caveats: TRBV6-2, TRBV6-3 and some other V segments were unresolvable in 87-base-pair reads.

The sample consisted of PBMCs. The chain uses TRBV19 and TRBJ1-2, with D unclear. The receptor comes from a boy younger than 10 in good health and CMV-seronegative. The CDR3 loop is CASSIPGRFDYGYTF. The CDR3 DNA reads TGTGCCAGTAGTATACCAGGTCGGTTTGACTATGGCTACACCTTC. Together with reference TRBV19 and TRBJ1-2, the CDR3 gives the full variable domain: DGGITQSPKYLFRKEGQNVTLSCEQNLNHDAMYWYRQDPGQGLRLIYYSQIVNDFQKGDIAEGYSVSREKKESFPLTVTSAQKNPTAFYLCASSIPGRFDYGYTFGSGTRLTVV.